Described below is a single T cell receptor beta chain sequence and its context. The target antigen is unknown. Germline-derived CDR1 and CDR2 are MDHEN and SYDVKM. The CDR3 spans 16 residues. V gave up 7 bases and J gave up 2 bases, with 18 bases separating them. Clones were read by immunoSEQ multiplex PCR, and TCRdb kept only the in-frame ones, dropping some. The table includes 45,000 to 65,000 clones, over 60% detected once. The source of the sample is a study of OX40 agonist ivuxolimab in advanced cancers. The study's findings and limits: In the 0.1 to 3.0 mg/kg range, CD4+ and CD8+ blood T cells had expanded clonally by week 6. Average numbers of expanded clones were greater in CD8+ T cells than in CD4+.

Autoimmune disease history or systemic immunosuppression led to patients being barred. Blood draws occurred at baseline, cycle 4 day 1, and cycle 7 day 1. The source was CD4+ or CD8+ T cells sorted from blood, collected in a trial of the OX40 agonist ivuxolimab. The chain carries TRBV28 and TRBJ1-5, with D tentatively TRBD1 (6 bases). The TCR comes from an adult with an advanced solid tumor such as melanoma, head and neck, liver or kidney cancer. CDR3 bases: TGTGCCAGCACCCCAAGAGGGGAGGGGGGCAATCAGCCCCAGCATTTT. It specifies CASTPRGEGGNQPQHF. The variable domain in full, with the rest retrieved from reference TRBV28 and TRBJ1-5, is DVKVTQSSRYLVKRTGEKVFLECVQDMDHENMFWYRQDPGLGLRLIYFSYDVKMKEKGDIPEGYSVSREKKERFSLILESASTNQTSMYLCASTPRGEGGNQPQHFGDGTRLSIL.